The 21 T cell receptor beta chains presented below share a single source sample, sequenced in a study of cytomegalovirus exposure and HLA in healthy donors (TCRdb year 2017). Libraries were prepared through the immunoSEQ multiplex PCR assay. For the multiplex PCR, a mixture combining 60 forward primers for TCR Vbeta segments and 13 reverse primers for TCR Jbeta segments was used. The table was pulled from immuneACCESS by TCRdb, which kept in-frame rearrangements only. Such tables lose some clones; where checked, under half of the loss comes from unresolved V genes, and the rest has no known cause. The sample records 150,000 to 180,000 clones, around 80% of which are singletons. Roughly 13% of the sample lies in the top ten. Sequences were obtained from PBMCs. The receptors derive from a man aged 25 to 40 in good health and CMV-seropositive.

The chain uses TRBV5-5 and TRBJ2-5; the D is unclear. Germline V gene lookup returns CDR1 SGHKS and CDR2 YYEKEE (reference sequence). V gave up 2 bases and J gave up 4 bases, with 15 bases separating them. This CDR3 region has 15 residues. The CDR3: CASSFLFGSAETQYF. The CDR3 bases are TGTGCCAGCAGCTTTTTGTTCGGGTCGGCAGAGACCCAGTACTTC.

Worth noting for this clone: A far larger clone is a single base away, which makes a read error likely. V gene TRBV5-5 combines with J gene TRBJ1-1, with D possibly being TRBD1 (6 bases). CDR1 and CDR2 (germline): SGHKS, YYEKEE (reference sequence). V gave up 2 bases and J gave up 0 bases, with 8 bases separating them. The CDR3 consists of 14 residues. The CDR3 sequence is CASSFGQLNTEAFF. The CDR3 coding sequence is TGTGCCAGCAGCTTTGGACAGCTGAACACTGAAGCTTTCTTT.

This clone was detected only a few times. The genes are TRBV13 and TRBJ2-1; no firm D call. CDR1 and CDR2 from the germline V gene are PRHDT and FYEKMQ (reference sequence). The CDR3 consists of 17 residues. The V gene lost 1 base and the J gene lost 7 bases, with 20 bases spanning the gap. Written as DNA, the CDR3 is TGTGCCAGCAGCTTAGAAAGTTTCGCGGCCAGTCGGAATGAGCAGTTCTTC. This codes for CASSLESFAASRNEQFF. Complete variable domain (other parts from reference TRBV13 and TRBJ2-1): AAGVIQSPRHLIKEKRETATLKCYPIPRHDTVYWYQQGPGQDPQFLISFYEKMQSDKGSIPDRFSAQQFSDYHSELNMSSLELGDSALYFCASSLESFAASRNEQFFGPGTRLTVL.

This clone was seen once. J is TRBJ2-7 and V is TRBV6-1; D is possibly TRBD1 (5 bases). Germline lookup yields CDR1 MNHNS and CDR2 SASEGT. V was trimmed by 6 bases and J by 3 bases, leaving 15 bases between them. The CDR3 has 14 residues. In DNA form, the CDR3 reads TGTGCCAGCAGGACTCCAGGGAACTACTACGAGCAGTACTTC. Its translation is CASRTPGNYYEQYF.

This sequence joins TRBV30 and TRBJ2-1; TRBD1 matches 8 bases. This CDR3 is 14 amino acids long. Germline V lookup: CDR1 GTSNPN, CDR2 SVGIG (reference sequence). The trim removed 1 base at V and 8 bases at J, leaving 7 bases unmatched. The CDR3 spells CAWSADRGGDEQFF. In nucleotides, the CDR3 is TGTGCCTGGAGTGCAGACAGGGGCGGGGATGAGCAGTTCTTC.

The J gene is TRBJ2-7, the V gene TRBV27; the D gene is possibly TRBD1 (6 bases). Germline V gives CDR1 MNHEY, CDR2 SMNVEV (reference sequence). The CDR3 has 14 residues. Trimming took off 5 bases at V and 0 bases at J, with 11 bases between the two ends. CDR3 residues: CASSATGHSYEQYF. The CDR3 DNA reads as TGTGCCAGCAGTGCTACAGGGCACTCCTACGAGCAGTACTTC.

The V gene is TRBV28, the J gene TRBJ1-3, with a possible D match to TRBD1 (5 bases). V dropped 6 bases and J dropped 0 bases, with 9 bases sitting between them. The CDR3 is 14 residues long. Germline V lookup: CDR1 MDHEN, CDR2 SYDVKM. The CDR3 sequence is CASRTASSGNTIYF. The CDR3, as DNA: TGTGCCAGCAGGACAGCAAGCTCTGGAAACACCATATATTTT.

This chain connects TRBV5-4 to TRBJ2-1; TRBD2 matches at 10 bases. With V trimmed by 2 bases and J by 8 bases, 7 bases remained unmatched. The CDR3 extends over 15 amino acids. In germline, CDR1 is SGHNT, CDR2 YYREEE (reference sequence). CDR3 DNA sequence: TGTGCCAGCAGCTTTAGCGGGAGGTCAGATCATGAGCAGTTCTTC. It yields the protein CASSFSGRSDHEQFF.

The rearrangement joins TRBV14 to TRBJ1-4; possibly TRBD1 for D (5 bases). The CDR3 is 15 residues long. Germline CDR1 and CDR2: SGHDN and FVKESK. Trimming left V 1 base short and J 9 bases short, with 15 bases between. The CDR3 nucleotides are TGTGCCAGCAGCCAAGCTACCATCAAGGGGAAAAAACTGTTTTTT. It specifies CASSQATIKGKKLFF.

This chain uses TRBV5-1 with TRBJ2-7; tentative D call: TRBD1 (6 bases). In germline, CDR1 is SGHRS, CDR2 YFSETQ. The germline V and J ends were trimmed by 0 bases and 4 bases, with 8 bases remaining between them. This CDR3 comprises 13 residues. The DNA for the CDR3 is TGCGCCAGCAGCTTGGGGACAGAGTACGAGCAGTACTTC. This translates into CASSLGTEYEQYF.

This clone was observed once. The chain is built from TRBV2 and TRBJ1-5; possibly TRBD1 for D (6 bases). V was shortened by 7 bases and J by 1 base, with 8 bases between the two germline ends. Germline loops: CDR1 SNHLY, CDR2 FYNNEI. The CDR3 spans 13 residues. The CDR3, as DNA: TGTGCCAGCAAAGGACAGAGCAATCAGCCCCAGCATTTT. Translation gives CASKGQSNQPQHF.

V and J are TRBV4-1 and TRBJ1-4; TRBD1 aligns across 8 bases. CDR1 and CDR2 (germline): MGHRA, YSYEKL. The CDR3 contains 15 residues. V lost 3 bases, J lost 4 bases, and 4 bases stayed unmatched. CDR3 coding DNA: TGCGCCAGCAGCCATGCGGACAGGGATAATGAAAAACTGTTTTTT. It translates to CASSHADRDNEKLFF.

The genes are TRBV6-1 and TRBJ1-5; TRBD1 aligns across 9 bases. The CDR3 covers 18 residues. The V segment lost 1 base and the J segment 5 bases; nucleotides outside the gene matches: 12. Germline CDR1 and CDR2: MNHNS and SASEGT. The CDR3 loop reads CASSEEWGQGGMDQPQHF. In DNA form, the CDR3 reads TGTGCCAGCAGTGAAGAGTGGGGACAGGGAGGCATGGATCAGCCCCAGCATTTT.

The chain is built from TRBV28 and TRBJ2-7; tentative D call: TRBD1 (6 bases). Deletions cut 2 bases from V and 3 bases from J, with 29 bases between. Germline lookup yields CDR1 MDHEN and CDR2 SYDVKM. This CDR3 is 20 amino acids long. The CDR3 sequence is CASSLNRAGHSRGSFYEQYF. Written as DNA, the CDR3 is TGTGCCAGCAGTTTAAACAGGGCAGGTCACTCCCGGGGCTCCTTCTACGAGCAGTACTTC.

This clone was picked up one time. The chain employs TRBV7-9 and TRBJ2-5, with 12 nucleotides matching TRBD1. The CDR3 contains 17 residues. Germline assignment: CDR1 SEHNR and CDR2 FQNEAQ (reference sequence). V lost 5 bases, J lost 5 bases, and 12 bases stayed unmatched. The CDR3 nucleotides read TGTGCCAGCAGCCACAACCAGGGGACAGGGGGCAAGGAGACCCAGTACTTC. Translation gives CASSHNQGTGGKETQYF.

J is TRBJ2-6 and V is TRBV27, with a tentative D call TRBD2 (5 bases). Trimming took 1 base from V and 2 from J, leaving 9 bases between them. Germline V gives CDR1 MNHEY, CDR2 SMNVEV (reference sequence). The CDR3 loop spans 16 amino acids. The CDR3 protein is CASSLLGDAGANVLTF. The DNA of the CDR3 is TGTGCCAGCAGTTTATTGGGAGACGCTGGGGCCAACGTCCTGACTTTC.

The chain is built from TRBV5-5 and TRBJ2-5; no clear D. There are 15 residues in the CDR3. In germline, CDR1 is SGHKS, CDR2 YYEKEE (reference sequence). Trimming took 0 bases from V and 1 from J, leaving 10 bases between them. The CDR3: CASSLDRGRQETQYF. The CDR3 nucleotides read TGTGCCAGCAGCTTGGATCGAGGTCGCCAAGAGACCCAGTACTTC.

V and J are TRBV29-1 and TRBJ2-7; a possible D gene is TRBD1 (6 bases). This CDR3 is built from 13 residues. V was clipped by 4 bases and J by 4 bases, with 14 bases between them. Looked up from germline, CDR1 is SQVTM and CDR2 is ANQGSEA. The CDR3 spells CSVVRGSRYEQYF. The DNA of the CDR3 is TGCAGCGTTGTGAGGGGGAGTCGATACGAGCAGTACTTC.

The chain joins TRBV2 to TRBJ2-3; tentatively, D is TRBD2 (6 bases). The CDR3 length is 17 residues. V was pared by 5 bases and J by 5 bases, with 23 bases between. Germline loops: CDR1 SNHLY, CDR2 FYNNEI. CDR3 DNA: TGTGCCAGCAGTCCTACTCGGCTAGCGACTTTGGGAGATACGCAGTATTTT. Translation gives CASSPTRLATLGDTQYF.

V usage is TRBV7-8 and J usage is TRBJ2-7; TRBD1 aligns across 7 bases. The junction had 7 bases not matched to a gene; V was cut back by 4 bases and J by 4 bases. Germline CDR1 is SGHVS and CDR2 is FQNEAQ. The CDR3 runs to 14 residues. DNA of the CDR3: TGTGCCAGCAGCTCGAGACAGGGATGGTACGAGCAGTACTTC. Encoded protein: CASSSRQGWYEQYF.

J is TRBJ1-3 and V is TRBV5-1; TRBD1 matches at 8 bases. The CDR3 extends over 13 amino acids. V dropped 0 bases and J dropped 7; count of bases not matched to a gene: 0. Germline V gives CDR1 SGHRS, CDR2 YFSETQ. The CDR3 spells CASSLGTGNTIYF. For the CDR3, the DNA is TGCGCCAGCAGCTTGGGGACAGGGAACACCATATATTTT.